Each of the 13 T cell receptor beta chains below was sequenced from the same sample in a study of T-cell reconstitution after alpha-beta-depleted transplantation in children. This sample's TCRbeta library carried unique molecular identifier barcodes. TCRdb processed the PCR reads anew with MiXCR; each CDR3 protein has one entry. This sample has 180,000 or so distinct CDR3 sequences, with roughly 6.5% found just once. The source was PBMCs, collected before TCRalphabeta/CD19-depleted stem cell transplant. Receptors originate from a girl under three years old with combined immunodeficiency, due to receive a stem cell transplant.

This clonotype was counted ten times or more. The V call is TRBV4-2, the J call TRBJ2-6; a weak D match, TRBD2 (6 bases). CDR1 and CDR2 (germline): LGHNA, YNFKEQ. The CDR3 runs 16 residues. V lost 6 bases, J lost 0 bases, and 12 bases lay in between. CDR3 in DNA: TGTGCCAGCAGGACGAGCGGGTCCTCTGGGGCCAACGTCCTGACTTTC. Protein: CASRTSGSSGANVLTF.

As concerns this clonotype: One junction end does not reproduce the germline sequence, and a read error may be involved. The chain joins TRBV20-1 to TRBJ2-5; D gene ambiguous. Germline CDR1 reads DFQATT; CDR2 reads SNEGSKA (reference sequence). The CDR3 totals 16 residues. DNA for the CDR3: TGCTGTGCTTCCCCCCGCCGGCAGCCCGAATGGGAGACCCAGTACTTC. Encoded protein: CCASPRRQPEWETQYF.

In this sample, this clonotype turned up many times. The J gene is TRBJ2-1, the V gene TRBV5-1; D is perhaps TRBD1 (6 bases). This CDR3 contains 14 residues. V dropped 5 bases and J dropped 1 base, with 10 bases sitting between them. Germline V gives CDR1 SGHRS, CDR2 YFSETQ. CDR3 loop: CASRRQVSYNEQFF. CDR3 DNA: TGCGCCAGCAGGAGACAGGTTTCCTACAATGAGCAGTTCTTC.

Many counts were recorded for this clonotype. J is TRBJ2-3 and V is TRBV15; the D is unclear. V dropped 0 bases and J dropped 2 bases, with 6 bases sitting between them. The CDR3 loop spans 14 amino acids. CDR1 and CDR2 (germline): LNHNV, YYDKDF (reference sequence). CDR3 region: CATSREAPTDTQYF. CDR3 nucleotide sequence: TGTGCCACCAGCAGAGAAGCGCCCACAGATACGCAGTATTTT. Using reference TRBV15 and TRBJ2-3 for the parts outside the CDR3, the full variable domain is DAMVIQNPRYQVTQFGKPVTLSCSQTLNHNVMYWYQQKSSQAPKLLFHYYDKDFNNEADTPDNFQSRRPNTSFCFLDIRSPGLGDTAMYLCATSREAPTDTQYFGPGTRLTVL.

Many counts were recorded for this clonotype. The V gene is TRBV12-3 or TRBV12-4, the J gene TRBJ2-1; D ambiguous. Trimming removed 1 base at V and 8 bases at J, with 6 bases between. The CDR3 length is 12 residues. The CDR3 sequence is CASSLVFHEQFF. CDR3 bases: TGTGCCAGCAGTTTAGTCTTCCATGAGCAGTTCTTC.

This clonotype has ten or more counts. The chain links TRBV12-3 or TRBV12-4 to TRBJ2-3; 9 nucleotides agree with TRBD1. CDR3 length: 15 amino acids. V was pared by 2 bases and J by 6 bases, with 6 bases of the junction left unmatched. In DNA form, the CDR3 reads TGTGCCAGCAGTTTAAGAGCCGGGACAGGGGATACGCAGTATTTT. The encoded protein is CASSLRAGTGDTQYF.

This clonotype was seen repeatedly, ten times or more. The chain employs TRBV5-1 and TRBJ2-5; 8 bases are shared with TRBD1. Germline assignment: CDR1 SGHRS and CDR2 YFSETQ. V gave up 3 bases and J gave up 3 bases; unmatched junction bases: 4. The CDR3 covers 14 residues. CDR3 sequence (DNA): TGCGCCAGCAGCTATGGGACAGGCAAAGAGACCCAGTACTTC. It yields the protein CASSYGTGKETQYF.

This clonotype was seen ten or more times. The CDR3 here is CASSFTSGGASPYEQYF. CDR3 nucleotide sequence: TGTGCCAGCAGCTTTACTAGCGGGGGGGCCTCCCCCTACGAGCAGTACTTC. The chain joins TRBV7-9 to TRBJ2-7; TRBD2 aligns across 13 bases. Germline V gene data show CDR1 as SEHNR and CDR2 as FQNEAQ (reference sequence). The CDR3 is made up of 17 amino acids. The V and J ends lost 3 bases and 2 bases, in that order; junction bases with no gene match: 7.

In its sample, this clonotype was seen many times. The V gene is TRBV12-3 or TRBV12-4, the J gene TRBJ2-2; 7 bases agree with TRBD1. This CDR3 comprises 15 residues. The V gene end was trimmed by 6 bases and the J gene end by 5 bases; junction bases not matched to a gene: 9. The chain's CDR3 is CASSMGQPLTGELFF. Here the CDR3 DNA reads TGTGCCAGCAGCATGGGACAGCCTCTAACCGGGGAGCTGTTTTTT.

This clonotype has at least ten counts. V usage is TRBV6-5 and J usage is TRBJ1-5; unclear D gene. The V and J ends lost 4 bases and 5 bases respectively, with 21 bases between them. The CDR3 consists of 17 residues. The germline gives CDR1 MNHEY, CDR2 SVGAGI. The chain's CDR3 is CASSSVGSDRDYQPQHF. The CDR3 DNA reads TGTGCCAGCAGTTCAGTGGGATCCGACCGAGATTATCAGCCCCAGCATTTT.

This clonotype was counted ten times or more. The genes are TRBV12-3 or TRBV12-4 and TRBJ2-4; 7 bases are a match to TRBD1. CDR3 length: 14 amino acids. V shed 3 bases, J shed 7 bases, and the junction held 6 bases outside the gene matches. The CDR3 bases are TGTGCCAGCAGTTTTTCAGGGGGTATCAACATTCAGTACTTC. Protein: CASSFSGGINIQYF.

This clonotype was detected ten times or more. This chain links TRBV6-1 with TRBJ2-7; D is undetermined. CDR1 and CDR2 (germline): MNHNS, SASEGT. With 5 bases removed from V and 3 bases from J, the gap between germline ends came to 14 bases. CDR3 length equals 14 residues. The CDR3 loop is CASSPEFGYYEQYF. The CDR3, as DNA: TGTGCCAGCAGTCCCGAGTTCGGCTACTACGAGCAGTACTTC.

This clonotype was counted at least ten times. The chain links TRBV2 to TRBJ2-1; D ambiguous. Trimming took 1 base from V and 11 from J, leaving 9 bases between them. This CDR3 spans 12 amino acids. CDR1 is SNHLY, CDR2 FYNNEI, per germline. CDR3 in amino acids: CASSEENYQQFF. In DNA, the CDR3 is TGTGCCAGCAGTGAAGAAAACTACCAGCAGTTCTTC.